This T cell receptor (beta chain) was observed in a study of response to subunit inactivated influenza vaccine. Study findings and constraints: Few additional T cells are recruited per seasonal influenza vaccination, authors suggested.

Details on this clonotype: As yet, its antigen is unknown.

The germline V gene encodes CDR1 SGHDN and CDR2 FVKESK. There are 15 residues in the CDR3. Losses at the gene ends were 4 bases for V and 5 bases for J; bases not matched to a gene: 9. Via MiXCR, TCRdb re-called the RT-PCR reads, giving one row per CDR3 protein. This table holds a few hundred thousand distinct CDR3 sequences, roughly 15% found once. The receptor was isolated from a man aged 45-60 years who received an inactivated influenza vaccine. The rearrangement links TRBV14 to TRBJ2-7; 9 nucleotides align to TRBD1. Here the sequenced sample was PBMCs from blood, taken 12 days after vaccination. The CDR3 region has the DNA TGTGCCAGCAGCCCCCCCGGGACAGGGAAAAACGAGCAGTACTTC. It yields the protein CASSPPGTGKNEQYF.